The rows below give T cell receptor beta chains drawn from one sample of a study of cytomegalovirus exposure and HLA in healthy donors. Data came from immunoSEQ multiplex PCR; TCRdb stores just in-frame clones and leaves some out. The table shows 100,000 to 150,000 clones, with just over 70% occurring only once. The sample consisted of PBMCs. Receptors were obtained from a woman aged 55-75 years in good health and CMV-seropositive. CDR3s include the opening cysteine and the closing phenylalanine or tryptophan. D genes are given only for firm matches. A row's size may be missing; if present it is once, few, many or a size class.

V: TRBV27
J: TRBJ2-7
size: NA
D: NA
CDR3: CASSLSSVSYEQYF
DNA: TGTGCCAGCAGTTTATCTTCGGTTTCCTACGAGCAGTACTTC

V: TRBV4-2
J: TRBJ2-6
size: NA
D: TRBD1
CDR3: CASTGTGGAGANVLTF
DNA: TGTGCCAGCACCGGGACAGGGGGCGCTGGGGCCAACGTCCTGACTTTC

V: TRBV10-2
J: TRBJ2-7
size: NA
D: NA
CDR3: CASSDRDFYEQYF
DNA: TGCGCCAGCAGTGACCGGGATTTCTACGAGCAGTACTTC

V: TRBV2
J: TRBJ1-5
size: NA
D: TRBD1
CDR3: CASSLDRVVNQPQHF
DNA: TGTGCCAGCAGCCTGGACAGGGTTGTCAATCAGCCCCAGCATTTT

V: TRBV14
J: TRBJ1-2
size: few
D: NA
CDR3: CASSPGQPANYGYTF
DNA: TGTGCCAGCAGCCCCGGACAGCCTGCTAACTATGGCTACACCTTC

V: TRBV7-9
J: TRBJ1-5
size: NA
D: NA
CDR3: CASSRRGDQPQHF
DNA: TGTGCCAGCAGCCGCAGGGGCGATCAGCCCCAGCATTTT

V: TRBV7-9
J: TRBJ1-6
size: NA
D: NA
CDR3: CSSSTAGSPLHF
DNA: TGTTCCAGCAGCACAGCAGGTTCACCCCTCCACTTT

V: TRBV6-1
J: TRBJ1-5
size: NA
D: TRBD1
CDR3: CASRYRGDNQPQHF
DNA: TGTGCCAGCAGGTACAGGGGGGACAATCAGCCCCAGCATTTT

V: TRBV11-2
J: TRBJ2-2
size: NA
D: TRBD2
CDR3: CASSLDQRASGGPNTGELFF
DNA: TGTGCCAGCAGCTTAGATCAGAGGGCTAGCGGGGGCCCAAACACCGGGGAGCTGTTTTTT

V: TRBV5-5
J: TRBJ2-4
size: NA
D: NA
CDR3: CASSSDTALAKNIQYF
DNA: TGTGCCAGCAGCTCTGATACAGCCCTAGCCAAAAACATTCAGTACTTC

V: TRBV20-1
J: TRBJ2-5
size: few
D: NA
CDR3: CSARPQETQYF
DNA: TGCAGTGCTAGACCGCAAGAGACCCAGTACTTC

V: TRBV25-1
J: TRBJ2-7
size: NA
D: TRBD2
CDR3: CASSKGSGDREQYF
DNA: TGTGCCAGCAGTAAAGGGAGCGGGGACCGCGAGCAGTACTTC

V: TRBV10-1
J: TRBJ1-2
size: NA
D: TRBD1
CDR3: CASSQDRIGGYTF
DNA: TGCGCCAGCAGTCAGGACAGGATCGGAGGCTACACCTTC

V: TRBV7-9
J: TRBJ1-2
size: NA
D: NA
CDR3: CASSPPPPTGHSYTF
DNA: TGTGCCAGCAGCCCCCCACCCCCCACAGGACATAGCTACACCTTC

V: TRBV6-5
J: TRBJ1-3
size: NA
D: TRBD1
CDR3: CASRSQTGTGNTIYF
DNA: TGTGCCAGCAGATCACAGACAGGGACAGGAAACACCATATATTTT

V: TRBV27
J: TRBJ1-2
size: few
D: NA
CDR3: CASSLTGGYGYTF
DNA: TGTGCCAGCAGTTTAACCGGCGGCTATGGCTACACCTTC

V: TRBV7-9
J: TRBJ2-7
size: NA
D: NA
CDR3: CASSTAGNSYEQYF
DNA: TGTGCCAGCAGCACGGCGGGGAACTCCTACGAGCAGTACTTC

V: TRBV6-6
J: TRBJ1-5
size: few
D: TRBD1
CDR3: CASSPGQTYSNQPQHF
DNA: TGTGCCAGCAGCCCGGGACAGACCTATAGCAATCAGCCCCAGCATTTT

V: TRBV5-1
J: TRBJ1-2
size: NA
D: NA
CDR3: CASSSGDACTF
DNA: TGCGCCAGCAGCTCAGGGGACGCGTGCACCTTC

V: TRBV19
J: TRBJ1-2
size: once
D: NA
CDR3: CASSPRQAYTSSRSYTF
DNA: TGTGCCAGTAGTCCTAGACAGGCGTACACTTCCTCTAGAAGCTACACCTTC

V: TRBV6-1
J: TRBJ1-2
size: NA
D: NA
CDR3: CASSEAVNYGYTF
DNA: TGTGCCAGCAGTGAGGCAGTGAACTATGGCTACACCTTC

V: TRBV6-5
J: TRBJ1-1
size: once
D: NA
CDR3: CASTYWGENTEAFF
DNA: TGTGCCAGCACCTATTGGGGGGAGAACACTGAAGCTTTCTTT

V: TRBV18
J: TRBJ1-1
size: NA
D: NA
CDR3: CASSPTGSNTEAFF
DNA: TGTGCCAGCTCACCAACAGGGTCGAACACTGAAGCTTTCTTT

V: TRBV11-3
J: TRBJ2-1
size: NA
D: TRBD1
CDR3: CASSSRDSNEQFF
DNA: TGTGCCAGCAGCTCCCGGGACAGCAATGAGCAGTTCTTC

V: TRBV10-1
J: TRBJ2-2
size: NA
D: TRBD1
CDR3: CASSLGQGGGELFF
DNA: TGCGCCAGCAGCCTGGGACAGGGTGGCGGGGAGCTGTTTTTT

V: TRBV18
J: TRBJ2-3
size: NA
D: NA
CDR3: CASSLNYPRRTDTQYF
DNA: TGTGCCAGCTCACTCAACTACCCCCGGCGCACAGATACGCAGTATTTT

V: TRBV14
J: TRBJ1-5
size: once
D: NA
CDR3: CASRSLPAPGYWVGNQPQHF
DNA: TGTGCCAGCAGATCCCTCCCCGCTCCAGGGTATTGGGTCGGCAATCAGCCCCAGCATTTT

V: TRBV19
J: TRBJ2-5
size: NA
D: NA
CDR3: CASSQGETQYF
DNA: TGTGCCAGTAGTCAGGGGGAGACCCAGTACTTC

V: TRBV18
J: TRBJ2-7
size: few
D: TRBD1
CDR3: CASSPIGTGDRWQYF
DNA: TGTGCCAGCTCACCGATAGGGACAGGGGATAGATGGCAGTACTTC

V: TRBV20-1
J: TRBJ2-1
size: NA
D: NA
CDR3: CSARELRGFF
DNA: TGCAGTGCTAGAGAGCTCAGGGGGTTCTTC

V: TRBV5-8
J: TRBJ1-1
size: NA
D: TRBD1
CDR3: CASSLEGRGQVNTEAFF
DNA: TGTGCCAGCAGCTTGGAGGGCAGGGGGCAGGTGAACACTGAAGCTTTCTTT

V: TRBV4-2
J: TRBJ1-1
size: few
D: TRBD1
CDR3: CASSPGTANTEAFF
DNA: TGTGCCAGCAGCCCGGGGACAGCGAACACTGAAGCTTTCTTT

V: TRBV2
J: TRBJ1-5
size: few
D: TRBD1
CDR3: CASSQQGAPQPQHF
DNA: TGTGCCAGCAGTCAACAGGGGGCCCCCCAGCCCCAGCATTTT

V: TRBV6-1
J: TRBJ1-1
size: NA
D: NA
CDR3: CASSDHRNTEAFF
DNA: TGTGCCAGCAGTGACCACAGGAACACTGAAGCTTTCTTT

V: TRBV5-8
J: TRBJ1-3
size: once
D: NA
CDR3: CASSRGSVSGNTIYF
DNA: TGTGCCAGCAGCCGAGGGTCAGTCTCTGGAAACACCATATATTTT

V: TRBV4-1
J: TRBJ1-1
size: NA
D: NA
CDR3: CASSQNPTAIRTEAFF
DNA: TGCGCCAGCAGCCAAAACCCGACAGCCATCAGAACTGAAGCTTTCTTT

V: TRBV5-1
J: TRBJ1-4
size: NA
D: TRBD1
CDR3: CASRTGGSGNEKLFF
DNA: TGCGCCAGCAGAACAGGGGGCTCTGGTAATGAAAAACTGTTTTTT

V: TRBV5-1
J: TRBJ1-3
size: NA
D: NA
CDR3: CASRRPPEEAIYF
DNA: TGCGCCAGCCGGCGCCCGCCGGAGGAAGCCATATATTTT

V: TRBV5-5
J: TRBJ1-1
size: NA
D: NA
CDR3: CASSQWTGRNTEAFF
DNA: TGTGCCAGCAGCCAATGGACGGGAAGGAACACTGAAGCTTTCTTT

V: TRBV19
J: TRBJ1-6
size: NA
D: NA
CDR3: CASSITSGHNSPLHF
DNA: TGTGCCAGTAGTATTACCTCAGGTCACAATTCACCCCTCCACTTT

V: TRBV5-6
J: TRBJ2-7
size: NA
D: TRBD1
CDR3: CASSWGQGGSWEQYF
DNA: TGTGCCAGCAGCTGGGGACAGGGGGGGTCTTGGGAGCAGTACTTC

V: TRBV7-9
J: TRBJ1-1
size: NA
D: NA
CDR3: CASSLGRHAGVNTEAFF
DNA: TGTGCCAGCAGCTTAGGGAGACATGCAGGGGTGAACACTGAAGCTTTCTTT

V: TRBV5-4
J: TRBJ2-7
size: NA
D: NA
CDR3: CASSLDRSYEQYF
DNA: TGTGCCAGCAGCTTGGACAGGTCCTACGAGCAGTACTTC

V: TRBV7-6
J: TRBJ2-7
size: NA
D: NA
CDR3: CASSFGEEQYF
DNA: TGTGCCAGCAGCTTTGGGGAGGAGCAGTACTTC

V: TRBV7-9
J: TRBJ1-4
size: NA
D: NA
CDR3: CASSLTGGGEKLFF
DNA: TGTGCCAGCAGCTTAACTGGGGGCGGTGAAAAACTGTTTTTT

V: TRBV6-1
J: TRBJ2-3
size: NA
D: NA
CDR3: CASSEFTADTQYF
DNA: TGTGCCAGCAGCGAATTTACGGCAGATACGCAGTATTTT

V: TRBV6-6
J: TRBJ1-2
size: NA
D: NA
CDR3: CASRGEGTNYGYTF
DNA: TGTGCCAGCAGAGGGGAGGGAACGAACTATGGCTACACCTTC

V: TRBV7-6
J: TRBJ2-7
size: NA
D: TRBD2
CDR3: CASSLGTSGDYEQYF
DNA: TGTGCCAGCAGCCTGGGGACTAGCGGGGACTACGAGCAGTACTTC

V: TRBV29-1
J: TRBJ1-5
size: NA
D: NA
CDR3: CSVEPGHNQPQHF
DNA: TGCAGCGTTGAACCGGGACACAATCAGCCCCAGCATTTT

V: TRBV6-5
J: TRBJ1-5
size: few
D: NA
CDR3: CASKVGAGDRQPQHF
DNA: TGTGCCAGCAAGGTCGGGGCAGGGGACCGTCAGCCCCAGCATTTT

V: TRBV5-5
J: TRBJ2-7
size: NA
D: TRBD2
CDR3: CASSSWTSDPYEQYF
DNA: TGTGCCAGCAGCTCCTGGACTAGCGACCCCTACGAGCAGTACTTC

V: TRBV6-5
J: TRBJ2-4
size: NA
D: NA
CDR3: CASSYGGQAKNIQYF
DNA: TGTGCCAGCAGTTACGGAGGGCAGGCAAAAAACATTCAGTACTTC

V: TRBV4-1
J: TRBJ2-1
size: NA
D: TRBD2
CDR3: CASSPLAGAYNEQFF
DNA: TGCGCCAGCAGCCCTCTAGCGGGGGCGTACAATGAGCAGTTCTTC

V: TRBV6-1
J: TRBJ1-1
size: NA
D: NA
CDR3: CASTLSGQDGTEAFF
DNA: TGTGCCAGCACCCTTTCCGGTCAGGATGGGACTGAAGCTTTCTTT

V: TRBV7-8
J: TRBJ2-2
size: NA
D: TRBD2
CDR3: CASSTPWGGTGELFF
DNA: TGTGCCAGCAGCACACCCTGGGGGGGTACCGGGGAGCTGTTTTTT

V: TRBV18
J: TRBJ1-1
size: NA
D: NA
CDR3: CARSLQINTEAFF
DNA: TGTGCCCGCTCACTTCAGATTAACACTGAAGCTTTCTTT

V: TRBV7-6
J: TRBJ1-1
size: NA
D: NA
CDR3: CASSSKGITEAFF
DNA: TGTGCCAGCAGCTCTAAGGGGATCACTGAAGCTTTCTTT